This T cell receptor (beta chain) was retrieved from a study of blood T cell repertoires in COVID-19 (dated by TCRdb to 2020 to 2022). Concerning the study at large: Samples covering the acute and convalescent phases of COVID-19 were provided by collaborators in the United States, Italy and Spain. Where available, HLA class I and class II types were obtained from metadata supplied by the sample provider rather than from assay-based typing. The repertoires were released in a freely available public database intended as a resource for research on the immune response to SARS-CoV-2. Sample metadata almost always included a de-identified subject ID, COVID-19 status, age in years and sex. The material from the prospective study consisted of cDNA or gDNA derived from T cells, B-cell-depleted T cells, or PBMCs. Subjects who had been exposed to COVID-19, were actively infected with it, or had recovered from it provided the deeply sampled blood TCRbeta repertoires that made up the dataset. The samples were drawn from the first 160 participants of the ongoing ImmuneRACE study and from 1,254 subjects provided by 6 global collaborators. Here is what the overall study found, with its caveats: Clinical and demographic metadata were provided uncurated, with the amount varying by source and participant.

Ends trimmed: V by 3 bases, J by 6 bases; bases unmatched to a gene: 8. From its cysteine to its phenylalanine, the CDR3 spans 14 amino acids. Only the CDR3 DNA is retained, 42 bases long and in frame from the first base. The CDR1 and CDR2 encoded by the germline V gene are SGHDT and YYEEEE. Enrolling through a virtual design, the prospective study's participants ranged in age from roughly 18 to 90 years and lived across 20 to 30 United States geographic areas. Cohort assignment in the prospective study relied on participant-reported clinical history from a screening survey and a study questionnaire. For ImmuneRACE Cohort 3, a participant was defined as recovered based on two consecutive negative NP/OP PCR tests, clearance by a healthcare professional, or resolution of symptoms. Each participant in the prospective study had whole blood, serum and a nasopharyngeal or oropharyngeal swab collected by mobile phlebotomists. Participants in the prospective study had the option to provide additional blood draws and questionnaires over an approximately 2-month period. Prospective study blood samples were shipped either frozen or at room temperature before DNA extraction.

About this clone: Its antigen remains undetermined. Per-base quality was not reported, and no clone a single base away is much larger than it.

TCRbeta CDR3 regions were amplified from genomic DNA using the immunoSEQ Assay, a bias-controlled multiplex PCR. In the original analysis: The number of nucleated cells in each sample was estimated from the amplification of reference gene primers within the assay. Sequence reads were collapsed and filtered to measure the absolute abundance of every unique TCRbeta CDR3 rearrangement. For each sample, productive Simpson clonality was calculated as the square root of Simpson's diversity index across productive rearrangements. Imported from immuneACCESS, the table was reduced by TCRdb to in-frame sequences with V and J called. These copies leave out some clones; in studies compared against another copy, an unresolved V gene accounts for under half, and the cause of the remainder is not known. V and J calls and clone size are given by that table; D and trimming were obtained from the DNA. The sample table contains more than 300,000 clones; only one count was recorded for under 90% of them. The biggest ten clones account for about 8.4% of the sample.

The sequence derives from a woman in her twenties or thirties who had recovered from COVID-19. The rearrangement combines TRBV5-6 with TRBJ1-1; 7 nucleotides in the junction match TRBD1. Sequences were obtained from PBMCs or T cells enriched from blood (not recorded which). The CDR3 region reads CASSYNRGFAEAFF. The nucleotide sequence reads TGTGCCAGCAGCTATAACAGGGGATTCGCTGAAGCTTTCTTT.